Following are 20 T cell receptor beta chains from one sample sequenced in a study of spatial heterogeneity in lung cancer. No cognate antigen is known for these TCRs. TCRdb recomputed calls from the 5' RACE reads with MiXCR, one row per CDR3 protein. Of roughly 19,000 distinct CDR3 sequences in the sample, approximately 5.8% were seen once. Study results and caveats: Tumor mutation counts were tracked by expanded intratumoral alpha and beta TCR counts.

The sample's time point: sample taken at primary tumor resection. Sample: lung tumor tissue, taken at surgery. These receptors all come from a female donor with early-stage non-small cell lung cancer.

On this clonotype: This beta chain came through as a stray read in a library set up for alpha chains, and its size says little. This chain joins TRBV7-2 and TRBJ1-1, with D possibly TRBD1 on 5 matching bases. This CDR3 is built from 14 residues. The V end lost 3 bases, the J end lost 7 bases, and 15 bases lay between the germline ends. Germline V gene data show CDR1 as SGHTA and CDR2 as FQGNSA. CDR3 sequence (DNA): TGTGCCAGCAGCTTGGTGGGGGATACCCGTGAAGCTTTCTTT. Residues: CASSLVGDTREAFF. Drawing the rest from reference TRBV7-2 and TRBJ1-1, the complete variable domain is GAGVSQSPSNKVTEKGKDVELRCDPISGHTALYWYRQSLGQGLEFLIYFQGNSAPDKSGLPSDRFSAERTGGSVSTLTIQRTQQEDSAVYLCASSLVGDTREAFFGQGTRLTVV.

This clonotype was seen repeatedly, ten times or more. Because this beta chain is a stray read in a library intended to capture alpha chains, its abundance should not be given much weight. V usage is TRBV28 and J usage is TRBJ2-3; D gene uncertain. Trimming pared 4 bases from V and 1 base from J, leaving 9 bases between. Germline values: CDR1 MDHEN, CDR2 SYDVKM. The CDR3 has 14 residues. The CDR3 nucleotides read TGTGCCAGCAGTTCCCCTGGCGGCACAGATACGCAGTATTTT. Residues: CASSSPGGTDTQYF.

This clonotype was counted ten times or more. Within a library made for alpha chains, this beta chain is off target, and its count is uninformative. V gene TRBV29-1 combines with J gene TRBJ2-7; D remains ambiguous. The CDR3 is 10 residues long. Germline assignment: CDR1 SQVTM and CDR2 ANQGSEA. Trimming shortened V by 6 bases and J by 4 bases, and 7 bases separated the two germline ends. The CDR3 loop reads CSVIYYEQYF. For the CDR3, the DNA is TGCAGCGTAATCTATTACGAGCAGTACTTC.

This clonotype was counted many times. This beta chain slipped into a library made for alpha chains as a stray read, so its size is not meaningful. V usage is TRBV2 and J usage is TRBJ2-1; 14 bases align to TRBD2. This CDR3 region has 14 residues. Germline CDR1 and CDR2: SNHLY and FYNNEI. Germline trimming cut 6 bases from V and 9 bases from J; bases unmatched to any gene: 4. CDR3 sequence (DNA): TGTGCCAGCAGGGGGACTAGCGGGAGTGGTGAGCAGTTCTTC. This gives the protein CASRGTSGSGEQFF.

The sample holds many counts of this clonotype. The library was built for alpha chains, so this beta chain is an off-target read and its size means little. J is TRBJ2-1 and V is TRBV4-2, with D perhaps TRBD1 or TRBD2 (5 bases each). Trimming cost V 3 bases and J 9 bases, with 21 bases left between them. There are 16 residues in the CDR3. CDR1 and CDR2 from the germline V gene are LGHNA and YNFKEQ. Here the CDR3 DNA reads TGTGCCAGCAGCCAGGATCTACTAGGGACCGGTAGTGAGCAGTTCTTC. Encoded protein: CASSQDLLGTGSEQFF.

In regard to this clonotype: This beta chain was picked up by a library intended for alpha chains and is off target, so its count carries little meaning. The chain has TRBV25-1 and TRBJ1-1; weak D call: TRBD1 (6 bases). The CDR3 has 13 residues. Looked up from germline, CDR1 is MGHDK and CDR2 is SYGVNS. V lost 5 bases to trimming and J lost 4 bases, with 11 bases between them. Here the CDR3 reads CASSQGPITEAFF. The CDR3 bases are TGTGCCAGCAGTCAGGGGCCGATCACTGAAGCTTTCTTT.

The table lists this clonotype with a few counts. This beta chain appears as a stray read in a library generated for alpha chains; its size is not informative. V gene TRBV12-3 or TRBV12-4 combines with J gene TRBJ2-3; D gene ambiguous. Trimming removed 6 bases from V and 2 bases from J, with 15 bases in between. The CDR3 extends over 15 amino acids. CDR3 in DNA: TGTGCCAGCAGGCTAGAAAGGACCTACACAGATACGCAGTATTTT. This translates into CASRLERTYTDTQYF.

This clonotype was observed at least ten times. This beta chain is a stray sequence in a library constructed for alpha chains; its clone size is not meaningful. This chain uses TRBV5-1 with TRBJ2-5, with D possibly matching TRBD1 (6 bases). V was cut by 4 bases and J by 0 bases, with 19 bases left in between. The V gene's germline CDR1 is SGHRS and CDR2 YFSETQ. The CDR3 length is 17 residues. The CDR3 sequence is CASSKGQSQSYQETQYF. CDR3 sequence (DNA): TGCGCCAGCAGCAAAGGACAGAGCCAGTCCTACCAAGAGACCCAGTACTTC. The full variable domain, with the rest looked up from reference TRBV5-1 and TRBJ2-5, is KAGVTQTPRYLIKTRGQQVTLSCSPISGHRSVSWYQQTPGQGLQFLFEYFSETQRNKGNFPGRFSGRQFSNSRSEMNVSTLELGDSALYLCASSKGQSQSYQETQYFGPGTRLLVL.

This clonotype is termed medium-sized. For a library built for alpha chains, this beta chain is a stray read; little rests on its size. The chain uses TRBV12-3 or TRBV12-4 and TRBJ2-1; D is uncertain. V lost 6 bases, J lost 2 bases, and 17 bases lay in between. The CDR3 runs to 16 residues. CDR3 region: CASSAPGPRTYNEQFF. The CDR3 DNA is TGTGCCAGCAGCGCGCCCGGGCCGCGGACCTACAATGAGCAGTTCTTC.

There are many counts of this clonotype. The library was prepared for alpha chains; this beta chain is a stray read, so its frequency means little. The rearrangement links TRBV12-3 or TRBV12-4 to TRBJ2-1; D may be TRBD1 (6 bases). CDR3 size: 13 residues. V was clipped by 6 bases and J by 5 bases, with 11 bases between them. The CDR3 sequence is CASRRQGHNEQFF. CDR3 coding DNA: TGTGCCAGCAGAAGGCAGGGGCACAATGAGCAGTTCTTC.

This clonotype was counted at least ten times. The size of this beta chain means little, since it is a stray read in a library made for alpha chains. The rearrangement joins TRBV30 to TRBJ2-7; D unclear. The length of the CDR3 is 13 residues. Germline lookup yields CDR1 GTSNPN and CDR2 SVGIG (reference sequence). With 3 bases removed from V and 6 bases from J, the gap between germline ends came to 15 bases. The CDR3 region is CAWRIGSATEQYF. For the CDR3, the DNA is TGTGCCTGGAGGATAGGCTCGGCCACCGAGCAGTACTTC.

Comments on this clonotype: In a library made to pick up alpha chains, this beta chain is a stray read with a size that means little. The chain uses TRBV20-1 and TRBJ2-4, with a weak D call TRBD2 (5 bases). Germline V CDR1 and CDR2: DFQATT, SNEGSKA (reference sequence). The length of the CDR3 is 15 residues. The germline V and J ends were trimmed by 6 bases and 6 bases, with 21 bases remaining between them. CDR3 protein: CSALQSGAPGNIQYF. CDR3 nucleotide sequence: TGCAGTGCGCTCCAAAGCGGAGCGCCGGGAAACATTCAGTACTTC.

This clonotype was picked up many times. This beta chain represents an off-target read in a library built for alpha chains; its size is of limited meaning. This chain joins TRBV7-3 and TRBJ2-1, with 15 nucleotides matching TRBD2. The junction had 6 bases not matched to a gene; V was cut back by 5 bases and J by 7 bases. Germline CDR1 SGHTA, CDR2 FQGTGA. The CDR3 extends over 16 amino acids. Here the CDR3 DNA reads TGTGCCAGCAGCCAAGCCGGGACTAGCGGGAGGAATGAGCAGTTCTTC. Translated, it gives CASSQAGTSGRNEQFF.

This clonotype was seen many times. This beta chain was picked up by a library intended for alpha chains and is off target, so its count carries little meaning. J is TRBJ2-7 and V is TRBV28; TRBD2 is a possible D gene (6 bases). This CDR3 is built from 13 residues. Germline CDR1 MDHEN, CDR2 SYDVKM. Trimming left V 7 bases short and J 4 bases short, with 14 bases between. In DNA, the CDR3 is TGTGCCAGCAACCAGGGCGGGATATACGAGCAGTACTTC. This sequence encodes CASNQGGIYEQYF.

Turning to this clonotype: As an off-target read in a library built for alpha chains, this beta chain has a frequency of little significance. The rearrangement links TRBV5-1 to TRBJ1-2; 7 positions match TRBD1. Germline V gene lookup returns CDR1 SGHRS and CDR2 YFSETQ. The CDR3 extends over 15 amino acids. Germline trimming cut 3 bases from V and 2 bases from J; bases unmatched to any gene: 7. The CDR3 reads CASSSGTEDNYGYTF. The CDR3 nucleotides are TGCGCCAGCAGCTCCGGGACAGAGGACAACTATGGCTACACCTTC.

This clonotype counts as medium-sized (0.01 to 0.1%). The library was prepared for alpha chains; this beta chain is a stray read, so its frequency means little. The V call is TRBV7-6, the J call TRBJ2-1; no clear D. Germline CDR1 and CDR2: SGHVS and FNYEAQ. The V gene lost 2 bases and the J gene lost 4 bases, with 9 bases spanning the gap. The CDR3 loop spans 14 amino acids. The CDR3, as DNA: TGTGCCAGCAGCTTATTAGCTAATTACAATGAGCAGTTCTTC. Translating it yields CASSLLANYNEQFF.

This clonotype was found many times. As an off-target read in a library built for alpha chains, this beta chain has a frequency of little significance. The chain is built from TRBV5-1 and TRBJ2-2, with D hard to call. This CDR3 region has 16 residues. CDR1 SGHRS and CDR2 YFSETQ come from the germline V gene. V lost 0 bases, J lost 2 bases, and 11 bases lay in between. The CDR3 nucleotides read TGCGCCAGCAGCTTGGCCCTAGGGATCAACACCGGGGAGCTGTTTTTT. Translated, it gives CASSLALGINTGELFF.

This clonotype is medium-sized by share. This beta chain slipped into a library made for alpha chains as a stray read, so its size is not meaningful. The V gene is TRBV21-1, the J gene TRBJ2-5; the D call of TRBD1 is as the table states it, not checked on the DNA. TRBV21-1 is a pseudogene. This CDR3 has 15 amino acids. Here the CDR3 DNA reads TGTGCCAGCAGCAAAGTACGACAGGGGCGGGAGACCCAGTACTTC. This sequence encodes CASSKVRQGRETQYF.

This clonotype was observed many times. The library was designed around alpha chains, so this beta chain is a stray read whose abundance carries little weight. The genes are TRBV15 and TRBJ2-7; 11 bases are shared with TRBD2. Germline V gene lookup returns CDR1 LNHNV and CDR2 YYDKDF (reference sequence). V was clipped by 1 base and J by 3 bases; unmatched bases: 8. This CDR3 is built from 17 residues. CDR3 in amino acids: CATSRAAGTSGDYEQYF. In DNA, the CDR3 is TGTGCCACCAGCAGAGCTGCCGGGACTAGCGGAGACTACGAGCAGTACTTC.

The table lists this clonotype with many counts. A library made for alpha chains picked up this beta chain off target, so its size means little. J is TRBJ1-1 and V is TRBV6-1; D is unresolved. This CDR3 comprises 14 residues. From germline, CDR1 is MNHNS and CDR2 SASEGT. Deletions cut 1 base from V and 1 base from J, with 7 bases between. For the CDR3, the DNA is TGTGCCAGCAGTGAAGTTTTACGGAACACTGAAGCTTTCTTT. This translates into CASSEVLRNTEAFF.